The sample holds a few counts of the clone carrying this T cell receptor beta chain. The data derive from a study of T-cell reconstitution after alpha-beta-depleted transplantation in children. The authors prepared the TCRbeta library with unique molecular identifiers. TCRdb called the PCR reads again in MiXCR, with one record for every CDR3 protein. Of about 830,000 distinct CDR3 sequences in the sample, around 17% were seen once. V was pared by 6 bases and J by 4 bases, with 15 bases of the junction left unmatched. Germline assignment: CDR1 MNHNS and CDR2 SASEGT. CDR3 length: 17 residues. The receptor was derived from a male patient between 10 and 17 years old who had a stem cell transplant for acute lymphoblastic leukemia, so the T cells may come from the graft donor. The V gene is TRBV6-1, the J gene TRBJ2-1, with TRBD1 matching 7 bases. Here the sequenced sample was PBMCs, mostly from graft donor cells, taken 360 days after TCRalphabeta/CD19-depleted stem cell transplant. CDR3 amino acids: CASSLVRWQGDYNEQFF. The CDR3 coding sequence is TGTGCCAGCAGCCTTGTTAGATGGCAGGGGGATTACAATGAGCAGTTCTTC.